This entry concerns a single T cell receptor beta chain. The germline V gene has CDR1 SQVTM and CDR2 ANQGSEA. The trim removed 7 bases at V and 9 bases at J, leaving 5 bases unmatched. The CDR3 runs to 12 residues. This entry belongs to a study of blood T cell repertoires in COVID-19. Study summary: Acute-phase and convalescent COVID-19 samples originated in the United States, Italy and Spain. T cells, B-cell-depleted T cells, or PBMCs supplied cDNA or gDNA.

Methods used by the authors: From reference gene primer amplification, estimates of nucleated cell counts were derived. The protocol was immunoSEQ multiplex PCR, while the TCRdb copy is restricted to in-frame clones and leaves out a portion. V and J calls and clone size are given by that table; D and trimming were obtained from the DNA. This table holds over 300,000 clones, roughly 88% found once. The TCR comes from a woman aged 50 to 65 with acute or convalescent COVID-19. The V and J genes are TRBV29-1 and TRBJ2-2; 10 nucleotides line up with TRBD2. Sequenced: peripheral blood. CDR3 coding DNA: TGCAGCGGTACAGCGGGGGGGTGGGAGCTGTTTTTT. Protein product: CSGTAGGWELFF.